This T cell receptor beta chain was captured in a study of post-analysis software for immune sequencing data (dated by TCRdb to about 2015). Study-level background: Relapsing-remitting, secondary progressive and progressive-relapsing multiple sclerosis were recorded as disease courses, and subtype annotation was lacking for some patients. Patient repertoires were compared against about a dozen previously published healthy control repertoires from donors aged roughly 6 to 25 years. A subset of samples was prepared in parallel using single-end sample barcoding, then pooled and co-amplified after Illumina adapter ligation.

Overall study results and their limits: Significantly higher frequencies in patients than in controls were found for five or six TRBV segments, including TRBV5-6, TRBV5-1 and TRBV20-1. Direct clustering with F measure revealed strong co-clustering of samples prepared in the same batch, which led to a batch-effect correction. Normalized Chao1 diversity was significantly lower in multiple sclerosis patients than controls, suggesting substantial peripheral T-cell clonal expansion. The multiple sclerosis patient group was slightly younger than the control group.

Concerning this clonotype: What antigen it recognizes has not been identified. Qualities for individual bases were not recorded, and no much larger clone is one base off.

The junction shows trimming of 1 base on V and 10 bases on J, plus 13 bases between the germline ends. The CDR3 contains 13 residues, cysteine and phenylalanine counted. The CDR3 DNA has 39 bases and is translated from base 1. Sequences MGHRA (CDR1) and YSYEKL (CDR2) are obtained from the germline V gene. TCR beta repertoires were profiled from peripheral blood of 10 to 15 young patients with multiple sclerosis to demonstrate the VDJtools post-analysis software. The multiple sclerosis patients were children and adolescents between about 6 and 16 years of age. Preparation of the library involved PCR. TCRdb lists the instrument as Illumina HiSeq 2500. To reduce PCR and sequencing biases, unique molecular identifiers were built into the TCR beta cDNA libraries. Every 1 to 10 million input T cells yielded roughly 0.5 million cDNA molecules, meaning each molecule approximated one T cell. Patient libraries were prepared and sequenced with the same protocol used for the earlier healthy control dataset. Within a given batch, samples were prepared together, multiplexed and sequenced on the same HiSeq lane. Under the source paper's analysis protocol: MIGEC was used to process the raw barcoded reads, and molecular identifier groups with only a single read were discarded before consensus assembly and CDR3 extraction. VDJtools was used for post-analysis of the clonotype tables, and diversity was normalized by down-sampling every dataset to the size of the smallest sample. To correct batch-related cross-sample contamination, repertoire overlap clustering matched CDR3 amino acid sequences but not nucleotide sequences. TCRdb redid the processing of the public reads, applying fastp at Q25 and MiXCR, and retained in-frame beta chains. A single entry per CDR3 protein holds the most common genes and DNA from its merged rows. TCRdb's processing, not the study's, gives the V and J calls here. The sample table records 350,000 to 450,000 distinct CDR3 sequences; around a third of these occur just once. Around 15% of the sample goes to the ten largest clones.

This clonotype was sampled from a girl between 5 and 17 years old with multiple sclerosis. In this chain, TRBV4-1 is recombined with TRBJ1-1; the D gene is perhaps TRBD1, on 5 matching bases. Sequenced sample: blood. The CDR3 has the sequence CASSQGTPGGAFF. The DNA is as follows: TGCGCCAGCAGCCAAGGAACCCCCGGGGGAGCTTTCTTT.